The 19 T cell receptor beta chains below were found in one sample sequenced in a study of T-cell memory formation after mild COVID-19. TCRdb re-analysed the 5' RACE reads in MiXCR, keeping a single row per CDR3 protein. This table holds roughly 310,000 distinct CDR3 sequences, about 16% found once. The specimen sequenced was PBMCs or a T cell subset sorted from them (not recorded which). The receptors here all came from a man aged 18 to 35 who had mild COVID-19 (a few samples of this study predate the infection). Cell type and time point are not known.

This clonotype has more than one count but fewer than ten. This chain uses TRBV11-2 with TRBJ2-1, with 9 bases aligning to TRBD2. The germline V gene has CDR1 SGHAT and CDR2 FQNNGV. There are 14 residues in the CDR3. Trimming removed 1 base from V and 9 bases from J; junction bases left unmatched: 4. The DNA of the CDR3 is TGTGCCAGCAGCTTAGGTAGCGGGGGCGGTGAGCAGTTCTTC. Residues: CASSLGSGGGEQFF.

In its sample, this clonotype was seen once. The gene calls are TRBV9 and TRBJ2-1, with 8 bases that match TRBD1. The CDR3 length is 14 residues. Trimming took 3 bases from V and 4 from J; bases not matched to a gene: 3. Germline V gene data show CDR1 as SGDLS and CDR2 as YYNGEE. Here the CDR3 reads CASSAGGLYNEQFF. As DNA, the CDR3 is TGTGCCAGCAGCGCAGGGGGCCTGTACAATGAGCAGTTCTTC. Filled out from reference TRBV9 and TRBJ2-1, the complete variable domain reads DSGVTQTPKHLITATGQRVTLRCSPRSGDLSVYWYQQSLDQGLQFLIQYYNGEERAKGNILERFSAQQFPDLHSELNLSSLELGDSALYFCASSAGGLYNEQFFGPGTRLTVL.

This clonotype occurred a few times. The rearrangement uses TRBV10-3 and TRBJ2-2; 7 nucleotides align to TRBD2. Germline V lookup: CDR1 ENHRY, CDR2 SYGVKD. The CDR3 totals 13 residues. Trimming took 7 bases from V and 6 from J; bases not matched to a gene: 5. The CDR3 reads CAITGGNAGELFF. The CDR3 DNA sequence: TGTGCCATCACGGGGGGTAACGCCGGGGAGCTGTTTTTT.

This clonotype came up a few times. This may arise from a read error, as a much more abundant clone is one base away. The rearrangement links TRBV7-3 to TRBJ1-2; D might be TRBD1 (5 bases). From germline, CDR1 is SGHTA and CDR2 FQGTGA. The CDR3 has 14 amino acids. Trimming took off 5 bases at V and 10 bases at J, with 20 bases between the two ends. The CDR3: CASSQRDAARDYTF. In nucleotides, the CDR3 is TGTGCCAGCAGCCAAAGGGACGCCGCCAGAGACTACACCTTC.

For this clonotype: No conserved phenylalanine or tryptophan ends this CDR3, so it is likely a read error. The DNA is left out, because the CDR3 cannot be placed on it with certainty; the CDR3 is given as TCRdb lists it. The chain combines TRBV20-1 with TRBJ1-1; no check of the table's D call, TRBD1, against the DNA was made. Including both end residues, the CDR3 is 12 amino acids long. CDR1 is DFQATT, CDR2 SNEGSKA, per germline (reference sequence). CDR3: CSARWTGGDYYL.

In its sample, this clonotype was seen once. The CDR3 nucleotides are TGCGCCAGCAGAGGGGGGGACAGCATGAACACTGAAGCTTTCTTT. Protein: CASRGGDSMNTEAFF. The J gene is TRBJ1-1, the V gene TRBV5-1; TRBD1 matches 7 bases. CDR1 is SGHRS, CDR2 YFSETQ, per germline. Unmatched junction bases numbered 7, after V lost 5 bases and J lost 0 bases. There are 15 residues in the CDR3.

The chain uses TRBV10-1 and TRBJ2-5, with D possibly being TRBD1 (6 bases). The CDR3 extends over 15 amino acids. V lost 6 bases to trimming and J lost 3 bases, with 17 bases between them. In germline, CDR1 is WNHNN, CDR2 SYGVQD (reference sequence). The CDR3 reads CASSDARDIEETQYF. The CDR3 nucleotides are TGCGCCAGCAGCGATGCCCGGGACATCGAAGAGACCCAGTACTTC.

This rearrangement joins TRBV9 to TRBJ1-2; no firm D call. Trimming removed 5 bases from V and 1 base from J, with 6 bases in between. From germline, CDR1 is SGDLS and CDR2 YYNGEE. The CDR3 length is 12 residues. CDR3 in amino acids: CASSRGNYGYTF. CDR3 in DNA: TGTGCCAGCAGTCGTGGTAACTATGGCTACACCTTC.

This clonotype was seen more than once but under ten times. The rearrangement joins TRBV4-2 to TRBJ2-2; perhaps TRBD1 as D (6 bases). The CDR3 is made up of 16 amino acids. Germline assignment: CDR1 LGHNA and CDR2 YNFKEQ. Trimming took off 0 bases at V and 4 bases at J, with 12 bases between the two ends. CDR3 in amino acids: CASSQDWGPFTGELFF. In nucleotides, the CDR3 is TGTGCCAGCAGCCAAGATTGGGGGCCCTTCACCGGGGAGCTGTTTTTT.

This clonotype was observed a few times. V usage is TRBV4-2 and J usage is TRBJ2-1; unclear D gene. The CDR3 extends over 13 amino acids. Germline CDR1 LGHNA, CDR2 YNFKEQ. V lost 4 bases and J 4 bases, leaving 8 bases between the germline ends. The CDR3 DNA follows: TGTGCCAGCAGCCTCACACGGTACAATGAGCAGTTCTTC. Its translation is CASSLTRYNEQFF.

The chain joins TRBV6-6 to TRBJ1-3; D is ambiguous. The germline V gene encodes CDR1 MNHNY and CDR2 SVGAGI (reference sequence). V shed 0 bases and J shed 0 bases, with 6 bases lying between them. The CDR3 runs 15 residues. The CDR3 spells CASSYSSHSGNTIYF. The CDR3 bases are TGTGCCAGCAGTTACTCATCCCACTCTGGAAACACCATATATTTT.

This chain joins TRBV11-2 and TRBJ1-2; maybe TRBD1 (5 bases). V lost 5 bases to trimming and J lost 0 bases, with 19 bases between them. This CDR3 is built from 17 residues. Germline V gives CDR1 SGHAT, CDR2 FQNNGV. The DNA for the CDR3 is TGTGCCAGCAGCCGGCGGGACGGAGTCCCAGCTAACTATGGCTACACCTTC. It yields the protein CASSRRDGVPANYGYTF.

The chain joins TRBV15 to TRBJ2-2; 7 positions agree with TRBD2. The V and J ends lost 0 bases and 5 bases, in that order; junction bases with no gene match: 12. The germline V gene encodes CDR1 LNHNV and CDR2 YYDKDF (reference sequence). This CDR3 has 18 amino acids. The CDR3 reads CATSRDDLVGGWTGELFF. In DNA form, the CDR3 reads TGTGCCACCAGCAGAGATGATCTCGTCGGGGGGTGGACCGGGGAGCTGTTTTTT.

V and J are TRBV4-2 and TRBJ1-6; no firm D call. Germline CDR1 reads LGHNA; CDR2 reads YNFKEQ. The CDR3 spans 15 residues. V was trimmed by 0 bases and J by 9 bases, leaving 12 bases between them. CDR3 region: CASSQDQPEVSPLHF. The CDR3 region has the DNA TGTGCCAGCAGCCAAGACCAACCGGAGGTTTCACCCCTCCACTTT.

There are a few counts of this clonotype. The J gene is TRBJ2-3, the V gene TRBV23-1, with D uncertain. TRBV23-1 is placed among ORFs of uncertain function. Trimming removed 0 bases from V and 2 bases from J, with 9 bases in between. There are 15 residues in the CDR3. The CDR3 is CASSQSGRPTDTQYF. The CDR3 DNA is TGCGCCAGCAGTCAATCGGGTCGGCCCACAGATACGCAGTATTTT.

This chain connects TRBV6-5 to TRBJ1-2, with D tentatively TRBD1 (5 bases). CDR1 and CDR2 (germline): MNHEY, SVGAGI. The length of the CDR3 is 16 residues. Trimming took 6 bases from V and 0 from J, leaving 17 bases between them. The CDR3 region has the DNA TGTGCCAGCAGCCGGGACGCCCTCGCCCCTAACTATGGCTACACCTTC. Its translation is CASSRDALAPNYGYTF.

The chain couples TRBV13 to TRBJ1-2, with D perhaps matching TRBD1 (5 bases). CDR3 length equals 15 residues. Looked up from germline, CDR1 is PRHDT and CDR2 is FYEKMQ (reference sequence). Trimming took 5 bases from V and 5 from J, leaving 18 bases between them. CDR3 DNA: TGTGCCAGCAGCCGAGCGCGCAGGGAGGGGTATGGCTACACCTTC. Amino acid sequence: CASSRARREGYGYTF.

This chain joins TRBV2 and TRBJ2-5, with a weak D call TRBD2 (6 bases). Germline V gene data show CDR1 as SNHLY and CDR2 as FYNNEI. The length of the CDR3 is 10 residues. The V end lost 8 bases, the J end lost 7 bases, and 8 bases lay between the germline ends. The CDR3 here is CASGRGTQYF. The CDR3 coding sequence is TGTGCCAGCGGGCGGGGGACCCAGTACTTC.

This clonotype was observed a handful of times. The chain uses TRBV20-1 and TRBJ2-5; 9 bases fit TRBD2. The germline V gene encodes CDR1 DFQATT and CDR2 SNEGSKA (reference sequence). This CDR3 contains 13 residues. J was trimmed by 6 bases and V by 5 bases; bases with no gene match: 7. The CDR3 DNA reads as TGCAGTGCTCCGCGGGGGGGCCTAAAGACCCAGTACTTC. The encoded protein is CSAPRGGLKTQYF.